The next 17 T cell receptor beta chains were all read from a single sample in a study of shared clonotypes between healthy human individuals. Using immunoSEQ multiplex PCR, the repertoire was profiled, and TCRdb retains in-frame clones only, with some absent. In the table there are 550,000 to 600,000 clones, roughly four fifths of which are singletons. The sample taken for sequencing was PBMCs. The receptor source for this set is a woman aged 40 to 50 in good health. Some clones in this sample may be carry-over from other donors' samples.

As concerns this clone: Germline is not matched at one junction end, which may reflect a read error. The rearrangement uses TRBV7-2 and TRBJ2-3; 8 bases fit TRBD2. The CDR3 is 14 residues long. Germline CDR1 is SGHTA and CDR2 is FQGNSA. The CDR3 DNA sequence: TGTGCCAGCAGCTTGAAGCCCCTGAGCGGGAGTTTGAATTTT. Protein: CASSLKPLSGSLNF. The complete variable domain, with remaining parts taken from reference TRBV7-2 and TRBJ2-3, reads GAGVSQSPSNKVTEKGKDVELRCDPISGHTALYWYRQSLGQGLEFLIYFQGNSAPDKSGLPSDRFSAERTGGSVSTLTIQRTQQEDSAVYLCASSLKPLSGSLNFGPGTRLTVL.

CDR3: CASSTPGAKNIQYF. The CDR3 DNA follows: TGTGCCAGCAGCACGCCGGGAGCCAAAAACATTCAGTACTTC. The V call is TRBV7-9, the J call TRBJ2-4; D call uncertain. The CDR3 is 14 residues long. V shed 5 bases and J shed 0 bases, with 8 bases lying between them. Per germline, CDR1 SEHNR and CDR2 FQNEAQ (reference sequence).

The chain recombines TRBV5-4 with TRBJ2-5, with 8 bases fitting TRBD2. The CDR3 contains 15 residues. With 0 bases clipped from V and 4 bases from J, the junction kept 5 bases outside the gene matches. Looked up from germline, CDR1 is SGHNT and CDR2 is YYREEE (reference sequence). CDR3 in DNA: TGTGCCAGCAGCTTGGCCAGCGGGAGTTCAGAGACCCAGTACTTC. Its translation is CASSLASGSSETQYF.

This clone was counted between two and nine times. The chain carries TRBV7-2 and TRBJ2-1; D possibly corresponds to TRBD2 (9 bases). Germline CDR1 is SGHTA and CDR2 is FQGNSA. The CDR3 is 15 amino acids. V shed 6 bases and J shed 9 bases, with 21 bases lying between them. CDR3 DNA: TGTGCCAGCAGTCAAGATGCTAGCGGGACAGGTGAGCAGTTCTTC. Its protein is CASSQDASGTGEQFF.

J is TRBJ2-1 and V is TRBV4-2; D is uncertain. Germline assignment: CDR1 LGHNA and CDR2 YNFKEQ. This CDR3 is 14 amino acids long. V was shortened by 0 bases and J by 2 bases, with 5 bases between the two germline ends. The CDR3 region has the DNA TGTGCCAGCAGCCAAGATCACCCCTACAATGAGCAGTTCTTC. This translates into CASSQDHPYNEQFF.

This CDR3 is CASSSNSGDQPQHF. The CDR3, as DNA: TGTGCCAGCAGTTCAAACAGTGGGGATCAGCCCCAGCATTTT. V and J are TRBV28 and TRBJ1-5, with no clear D. CDR3 size: 14 residues. Trimming removed 4 bases from V and 5 bases from J, with 12 bases in between. Germline V lookup: CDR1 MDHEN, CDR2 SYDVKM. The entire variable domain, with the rest obtained from reference TRBV28 and TRBJ1-5, is as follows: DVKVTQSSRYLVKRTGEKVFLECVQDMDHENMFWYRQDPGLGLRLIYFSYDVKMKEKGDIPEGYSVSREKKERFSLILESASTNQTSMYLCASSSNSGDQPQHFGDGTRLSIL.

The gene calls are TRBV7-8 and TRBJ1-2, with D perhaps matching TRBD1 (6 bases). The V gene's germline CDR1 is SGHVS and CDR2 FQNEAQ. This CDR3 comprises 16 residues. V lost 1 base, J lost 6 bases, and 18 bases lay in between. Written as DNA, the CDR3 is TGTGCCAGCAGCTTAGTAGGCGGGGGGCTGGTCGATGGCTACACCTTC. Its translation is CASSLVGGGLVDGYTF.

This clone was counted only a few times. V gene TRBV19 combines with J gene TRBJ2-7; possibly TRBD2 for D (6 bases). Germline V CDR1 and CDR2: LNHDA, SQIVND (reference sequence). This CDR3 region has 12 residues. V dropped 6 bases and J dropped 5 bases, with 11 bases sitting between them. CDR3 DNA sequence: TGTGCCAGTAGCGGCGGAGGGAACGAGCAGTACTTC. Amino acid sequence: CASSGGGNEQYF.

The chain uses TRBV4-1 and TRBJ1-2; D perhaps matches TRBD1 (5 bases). The CDR3 is made up of 14 amino acids. The V end was cut by 4 bases, the J end by 4 bases, with 13 bases between. Germline V gene sequence: CDR1 MGHRA, CDR2 YSYEKL. Written as DNA, the CDR3 is TGCGCCAGCAGCCGACCCGACAGCTTCTATGGCTACACCTTC. It yields the protein CASSRPDSFYGYTF.

The rearrangement joins TRBV28 to TRBJ2-1; D could derive from TRBD1 or TRBD2 (5 bases each). The CDR3 loop spans 16 amino acids. Looked up from germline, CDR1 is MDHEN and CDR2 is SYDVKM. The ends were cut back, 2 bases at V and 1 base at J, with 12 bases in the middle. Here the CDR3 reads CASSLRQGDSYNEQFF. CDR3 nucleotide sequence: TGTGCCAGCAGTTTACGTCAGGGAGATTCCTACAATGAGCAGTTCTTC. The full variable domain, its missing parts supplied by reference TRBV28 and TRBJ2-1, is DVKVTQSSRYLVKRTGEKVFLECVQDMDHENMFWYRQDPGLGLRLIYFSYDVKMKEKGDIPEGYSVSREKKERFSLILESASTNQTSMYLCASSLRQGDSYNEQFFGPGTRLTVL.

As DNA, the CDR3 is TGTGCCAGCAGCACCGGACAGGGGGCCCACAATGAGCAGTTCTTC. Translated, it gives CASSTGQGAHNEQFF. The chain employs TRBV9 and TRBJ2-1, with TRBD1 matching 11 bases. J gave up 5 bases and V 4 bases, and 5 bases lay outside the gene matches. The CDR3 runs 15 residues. CDR1 and CDR2 from the germline V gene are SGDLS and YYNGEE.

The chain couples TRBV4-2 to TRBJ2-3, with D perhaps TRBD2 (6 bases). CDR1 and CDR2 (germline): LGHNA, YNFKEQ. Between the trimmed V and J ends, which lost 0 bases and 3 bases, there was a span of 10 bases. This CDR3 spans 15 amino acids. In DNA form, the CDR3 reads TGTGCCAGCAGCCAAGAAGGGACTCCTACAGATACGCAGTATTTT. It yields the protein CASSQEGTPTDTQYF.

The J gene is TRBJ1-1, the V gene TRBV18; possibly TRBD1 for D (5 bases). The V and J ends lost 5 bases and 5 bases respectively, with 9 bases between them. Germline V gives CDR1 KGHSH, CDR2 LQKENI. The CDR3 has 12 amino acids. The CDR3 DNA is TGTGCCAGCTCAGGGGACGAGACTGAAGCTTTCTTT. Amino acid sequence: CASSGDETEAFF.

The rearrangement joins TRBV7-3 to TRBJ1-3, with a possible D match to TRBD1 (5 bases). V was shortened by 2 bases and J by 0 bases, with 17 bases between the two germline ends. The CDR3 has 18 amino acids. CDR1 and CDR2 from the germline V gene are SGHTA and FQGTGA. The CDR3 nucleotides are TGTGCCAGCAGCTTACAGGGCTCGGGTATCGGCTCTGGAAACACCATATATTTT. Protein: CASSLQGSGIGSGNTIYF.

This rearrangement joins TRBV7-3 to TRBJ2-2; tentative D call: TRBD2 (6 bases). V was shortened by 5 bases and J by 2 bases, with 12 bases between the two germline ends. CDR1 and CDR2 (germline): SGHTA, FQGTGA. The CDR3 sequence is 15 residues long. In DNA, the CDR3 is TGTGCCAGCAGCCCGACTAGGGACAACACCGGGGAGCTGTTTTTT. Translating gives CASSPTRDNTGELFF. The whole variable domain, filled in from reference TRBV7-3 and TRBJ2-2, reads GAGVSQTPSNKVTEKGKYVELRCDPISGHTALYWYRQSLGQGPEFLIYFQGTGAADDSGLPNDRFFAVRPEGSVSTLKIQRTERGDSAVYLCASSPTRDNTGELFFGEGSRLTVL.

This chain uses TRBV7-3 with TRBJ2-3; D is tentatively TRBD1 or TRBD2 (5 bases each). This CDR3 contains 16 residues. Trimming took off 5 bases at V and 3 bases at J, with 18 bases between the two ends. Germline-derived CDR1 and CDR2 are SGHTA and FQGTGA. Here the CDR3 reads CASSPGTPRGTDTQYF. As DNA, the CDR3 is TGTGCCAGCAGCCCGGGGACCCCGAGGGGAACAGATACGCAGTATTTT.

The chain couples TRBV5-1 to TRBJ2-1, with 7 bases identical to TRBD1. CDR3 size: 14 residues. Germline assignment: CDR1 SGHRS and CDR2 YFSETQ. With 6 bases clipped from V and 7 bases from J, the junction kept 10 bases outside the gene matches. The CDR3 DNA sequence: TGCGCCAGCACCCGAGTTGAGGGGGCGAATGAGCAGTTCTTC. Amino acids: CASTRVEGANEQFF.